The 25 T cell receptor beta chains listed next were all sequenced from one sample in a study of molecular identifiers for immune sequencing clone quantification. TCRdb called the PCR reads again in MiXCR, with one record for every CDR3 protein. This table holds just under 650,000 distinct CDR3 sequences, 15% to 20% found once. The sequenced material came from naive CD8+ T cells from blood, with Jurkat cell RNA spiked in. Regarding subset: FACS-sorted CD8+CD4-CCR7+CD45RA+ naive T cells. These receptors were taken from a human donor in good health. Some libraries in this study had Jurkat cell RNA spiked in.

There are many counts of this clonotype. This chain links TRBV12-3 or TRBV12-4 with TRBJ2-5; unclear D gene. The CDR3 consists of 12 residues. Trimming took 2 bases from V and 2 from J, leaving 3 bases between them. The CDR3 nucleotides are TGTGCCAGCAGTTTATTTCAAGAGACCCAGTACTTC. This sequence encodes CASSLFQETQYF.

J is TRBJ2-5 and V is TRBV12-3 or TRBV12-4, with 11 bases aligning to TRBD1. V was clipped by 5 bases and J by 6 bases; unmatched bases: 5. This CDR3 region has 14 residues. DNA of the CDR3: TGTGCCAGCAGTCGGGACAGGGGGGTTCAGACCCAGTACTTC. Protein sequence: CASSRDRGVQTQYF.

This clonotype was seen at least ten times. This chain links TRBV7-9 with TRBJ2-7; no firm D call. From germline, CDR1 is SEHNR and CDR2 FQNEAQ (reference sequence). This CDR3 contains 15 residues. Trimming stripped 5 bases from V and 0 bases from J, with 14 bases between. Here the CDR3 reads CASSNAQRFSYEQYF. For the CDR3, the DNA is TGTGCCAGCAGCAACGCGCAGAGATTCTCCTACGAGCAGTACTTC.

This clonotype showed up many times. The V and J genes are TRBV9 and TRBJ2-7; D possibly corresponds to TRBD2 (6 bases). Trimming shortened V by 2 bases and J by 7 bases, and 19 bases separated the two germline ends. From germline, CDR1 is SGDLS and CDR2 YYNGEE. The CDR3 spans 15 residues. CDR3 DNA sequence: TGTGCCAGCAGCGTGGGGGACTCCCCCTCCGGGGAGCAGTACTTC. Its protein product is CASSVGDSPSGEQYF.

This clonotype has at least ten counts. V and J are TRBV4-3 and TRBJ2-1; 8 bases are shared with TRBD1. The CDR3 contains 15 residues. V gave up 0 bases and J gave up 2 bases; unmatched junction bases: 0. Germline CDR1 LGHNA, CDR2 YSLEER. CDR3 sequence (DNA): TGCGCCAGCAGCCAAGAGACAGGGGCCTACAATGAGCAGTTCTTC. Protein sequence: CASSQETGAYNEQFF.

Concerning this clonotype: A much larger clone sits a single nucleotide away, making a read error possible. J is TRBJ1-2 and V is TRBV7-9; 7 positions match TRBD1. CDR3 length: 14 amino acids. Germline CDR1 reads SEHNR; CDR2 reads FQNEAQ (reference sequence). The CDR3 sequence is CASTNEGAYYGCTF. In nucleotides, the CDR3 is TGTGCCAGCACCAATGAGGGGGCCTACTATGGCTGCACCTTC.

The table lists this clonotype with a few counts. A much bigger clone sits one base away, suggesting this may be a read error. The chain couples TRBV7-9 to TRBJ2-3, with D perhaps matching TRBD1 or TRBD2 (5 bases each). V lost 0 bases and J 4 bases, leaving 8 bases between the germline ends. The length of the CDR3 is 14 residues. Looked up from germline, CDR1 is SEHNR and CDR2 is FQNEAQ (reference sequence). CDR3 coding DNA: TGTGCCAGCAGCTTAGCGGGGGAGCCAGATACGCAGTATTTT. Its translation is CASSLAGEPDTQYF.

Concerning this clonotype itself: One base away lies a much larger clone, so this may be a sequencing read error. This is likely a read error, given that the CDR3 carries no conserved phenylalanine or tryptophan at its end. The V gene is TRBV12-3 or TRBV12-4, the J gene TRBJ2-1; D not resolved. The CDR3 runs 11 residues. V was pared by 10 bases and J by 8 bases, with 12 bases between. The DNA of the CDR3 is TGTGCCACCCTCGAGACGGATGAGCAGTTCCTC. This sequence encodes CATLETDEQFL.

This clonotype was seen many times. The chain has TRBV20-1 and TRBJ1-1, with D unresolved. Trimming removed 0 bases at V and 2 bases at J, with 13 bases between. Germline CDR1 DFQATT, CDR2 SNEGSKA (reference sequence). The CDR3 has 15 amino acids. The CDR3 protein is CSAREAGELNTEAFF. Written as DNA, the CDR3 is TGCAGTGCTAGAGAGGCAGGCGAATTAAACACTGAAGCTTTCTTT.

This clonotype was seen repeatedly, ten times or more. CDR3 nucleotides: TGTGCCAGCAGTTTATCGCTATACTATGGCTACACCTTC. It is translated as CASSLSLYYGYTF. The chain employs TRBV27 and TRBJ1-2, with D unclear. Trimming shortened V by 0 bases and J by 3 bases, and 5 bases separated the two germline ends. The germline V gene has CDR1 MNHEY and CDR2 SMNVEV (reference sequence). The CDR3 consists of 13 residues.

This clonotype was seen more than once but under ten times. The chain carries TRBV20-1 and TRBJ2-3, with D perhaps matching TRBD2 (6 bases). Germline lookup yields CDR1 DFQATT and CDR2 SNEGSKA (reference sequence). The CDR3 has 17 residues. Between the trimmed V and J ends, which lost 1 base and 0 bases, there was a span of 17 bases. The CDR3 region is CSARVKGPSASTDTQYF. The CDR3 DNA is TGCAGTGCTAGAGTAAAGGGGCCTAGCGCTAGCACAGATACGCAGTATTTT.

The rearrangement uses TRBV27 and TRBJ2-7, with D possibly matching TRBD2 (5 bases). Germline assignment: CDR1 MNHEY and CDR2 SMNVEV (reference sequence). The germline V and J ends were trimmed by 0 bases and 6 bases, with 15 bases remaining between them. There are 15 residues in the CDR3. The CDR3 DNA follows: TGTGCCAGCAGTTTATCCGGGGATGGGTTCCTCGAGCAGTACTTC. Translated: CASSLSGDGFLEQYF.

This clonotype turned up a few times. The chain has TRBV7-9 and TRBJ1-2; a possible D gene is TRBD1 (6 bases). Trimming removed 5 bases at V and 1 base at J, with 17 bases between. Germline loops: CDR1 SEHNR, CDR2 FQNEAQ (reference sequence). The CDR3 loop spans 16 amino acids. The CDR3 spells CASSSTDSQNNYGYTF. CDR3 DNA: TGTGCCAGCAGCAGCACGGACAGCCAGAATAACTATGGCTACACCTTC.

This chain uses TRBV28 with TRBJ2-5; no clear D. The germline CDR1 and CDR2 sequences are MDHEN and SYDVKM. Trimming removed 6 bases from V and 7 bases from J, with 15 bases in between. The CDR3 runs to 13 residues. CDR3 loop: CASRERLPWTQYF. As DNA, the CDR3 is TGTGCCAGCAGGGAAAGACTCCCGTGGACCCAGTACTTC.

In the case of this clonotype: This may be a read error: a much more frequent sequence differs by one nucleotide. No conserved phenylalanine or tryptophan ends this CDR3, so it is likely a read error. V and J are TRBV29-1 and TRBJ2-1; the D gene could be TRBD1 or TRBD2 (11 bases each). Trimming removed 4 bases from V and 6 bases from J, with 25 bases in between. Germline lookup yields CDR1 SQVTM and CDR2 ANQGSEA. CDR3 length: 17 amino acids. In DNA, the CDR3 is TGCAGCGTTGTCGGGACAGGGGGTACTAGCGGGAGCAATGAGCAGTTCTCC. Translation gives CSVVGTGGTSGSNEQFS.

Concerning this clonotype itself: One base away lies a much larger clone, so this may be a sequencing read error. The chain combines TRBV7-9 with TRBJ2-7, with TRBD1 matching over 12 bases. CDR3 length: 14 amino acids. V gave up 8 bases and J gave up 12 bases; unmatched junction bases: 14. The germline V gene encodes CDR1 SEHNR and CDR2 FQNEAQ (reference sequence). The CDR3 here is CASGSPGQGAHRYF. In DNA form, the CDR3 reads TGTGCCAGCGGCTCACCGGGACAGGGGGCTCATCGGTACTTC. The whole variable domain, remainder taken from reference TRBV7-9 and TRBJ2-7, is DTGVSQNPRHKITKRGQNVTFRCDPISEHNRLYWYRQTLGQGPEFLTYFQNEAQLEKSRLLSDRFSAERPKGSFSTLEIQRTEQGDSAMYLCASGSPGQGAHRYFGPGTRLTVT.

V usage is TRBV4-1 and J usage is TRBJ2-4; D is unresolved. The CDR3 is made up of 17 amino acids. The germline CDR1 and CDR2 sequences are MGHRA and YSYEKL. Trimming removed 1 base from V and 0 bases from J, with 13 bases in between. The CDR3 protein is CASSQVLAELAKNIQYF. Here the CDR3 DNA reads TGCGCCAGCAGCCAAGTTTTGGCAGAGCTAGCCAAAAACATTCAGTACTTC.

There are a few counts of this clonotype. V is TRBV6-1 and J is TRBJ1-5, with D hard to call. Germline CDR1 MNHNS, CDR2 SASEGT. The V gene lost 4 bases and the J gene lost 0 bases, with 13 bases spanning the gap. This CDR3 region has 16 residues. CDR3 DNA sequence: TGTGCCAGCAGTGTACAAGGAGGCTATAGCAATCAGCCCCAGCATTTT. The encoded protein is CASSVQGGYSNQPQHF.

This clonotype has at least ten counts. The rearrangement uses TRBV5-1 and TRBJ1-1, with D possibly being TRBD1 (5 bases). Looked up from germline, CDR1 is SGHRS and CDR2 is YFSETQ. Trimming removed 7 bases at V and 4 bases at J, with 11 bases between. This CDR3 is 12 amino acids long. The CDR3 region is CASRLGGTEAFF. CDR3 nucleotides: TGCGCCAGCCGCCTCGGGGGCACTGAAGCTTTCTTT.

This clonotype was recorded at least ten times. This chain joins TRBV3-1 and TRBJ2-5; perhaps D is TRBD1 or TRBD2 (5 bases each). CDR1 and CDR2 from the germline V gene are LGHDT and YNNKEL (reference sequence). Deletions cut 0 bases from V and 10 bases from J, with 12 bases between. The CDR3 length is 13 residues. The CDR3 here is CASSQERGQGQYF. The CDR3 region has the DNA TGTGCCAGCAGCCAAGAAAGAGGGCAGGGCCAGTACTTC.

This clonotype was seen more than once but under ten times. The CDR3 sequence: CASSWGGMNTGELFF. The CDR3 nucleotides are TGTGCCAGCAGCTGGGGAGGGATGAACACCGGGGAGCTGTTTTTT. The chain couples TRBV7-9 to TRBJ2-2, with 7 bases aligning to TRBD2. Germline CDR1 reads SEHNR; CDR2 reads FQNEAQ (reference sequence). The CDR3 runs to 15 residues. V shed 4 bases, J shed 1 base, and the junction held 3 bases outside the gene matches.

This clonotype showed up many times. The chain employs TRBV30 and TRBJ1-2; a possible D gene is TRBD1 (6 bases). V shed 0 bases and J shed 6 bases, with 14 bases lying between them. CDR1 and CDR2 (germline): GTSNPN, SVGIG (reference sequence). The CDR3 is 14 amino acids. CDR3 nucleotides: TGTGCCTGGAGTGTAGTGGGGGGCGCGGATGGCTACACCTTC. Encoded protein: CAWSVVGGADGYTF.

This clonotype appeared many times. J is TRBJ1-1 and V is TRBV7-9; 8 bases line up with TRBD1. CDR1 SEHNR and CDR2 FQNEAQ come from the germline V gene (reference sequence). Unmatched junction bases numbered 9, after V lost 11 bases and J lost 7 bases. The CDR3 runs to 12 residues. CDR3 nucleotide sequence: TGTGCCGGAAATTACGGGACAGGTGAAGCTTTCTTT. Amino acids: CAGNYGTGEAFF.

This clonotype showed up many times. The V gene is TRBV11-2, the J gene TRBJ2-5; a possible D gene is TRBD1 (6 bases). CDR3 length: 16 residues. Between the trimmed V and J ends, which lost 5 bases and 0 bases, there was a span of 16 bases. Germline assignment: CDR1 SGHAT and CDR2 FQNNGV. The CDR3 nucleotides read TGTGCCAGCAGCCCCTGGGCGGACAGAGACCAAGAGACCCAGTACTTC. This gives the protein CASSPWADRDQETQYF.

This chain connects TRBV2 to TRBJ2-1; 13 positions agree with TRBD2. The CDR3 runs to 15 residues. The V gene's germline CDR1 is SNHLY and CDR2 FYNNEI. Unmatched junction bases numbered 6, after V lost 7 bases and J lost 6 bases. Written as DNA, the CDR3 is TGTGCCAGCACCAGACTAGCGGGGGGTGGCAATGAGCAGTTCTTC. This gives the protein CASTRLAGGGNEQFF. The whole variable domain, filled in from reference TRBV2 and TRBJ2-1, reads EPEVTQTPSHQVTQMGQEVILRCVPISNHLYFYWYRQILGQKVEFLVSFYNNEISEKSEIFDDQFSVERPDGSNFTLKIRSTKLEDSAMYFCASTRLAGGGNEQFFGPGTRLTVL.